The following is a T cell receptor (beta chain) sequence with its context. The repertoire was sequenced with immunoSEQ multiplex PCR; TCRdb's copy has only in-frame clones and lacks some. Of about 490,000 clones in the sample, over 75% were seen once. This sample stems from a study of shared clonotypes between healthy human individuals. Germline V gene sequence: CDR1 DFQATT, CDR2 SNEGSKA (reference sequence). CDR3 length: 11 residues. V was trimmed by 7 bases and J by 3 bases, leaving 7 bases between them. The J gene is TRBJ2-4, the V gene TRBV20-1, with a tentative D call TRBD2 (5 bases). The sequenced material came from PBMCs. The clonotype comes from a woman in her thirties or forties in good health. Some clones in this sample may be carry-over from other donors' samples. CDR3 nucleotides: TGCAGTGGAGGGATCAAAAACATTCAGTACTTC. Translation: CSGGIKNIQYF.